The next 9 T cell receptor beta chains were all read from a single sample in a study of liver allograft versus peripheral blood T cells. About the study: Repertoires of T cell receptors in transplanted livers were compared with recipients' peripheral blood repertoires.

TCRdb re-called the reads through MiXCR, storing one row per CDR3 protein. This table holds about 13,000 distinct CDR3 sequences, 18% found once. The receptor set was obtained from a human patient who had a liver transplant. Some T cells here may be from the graft donor.

This clonotype has ten or more counts. The genes are TRBV5-6 and TRBJ1-1; possibly TRBD1 for D (5 bases). V lost 0 bases to trimming and J lost 0 bases, with 12 bases between them. CDR3 size: 16 residues. The germline V gene has CDR1 SGHDT and CDR2 YYEEEE. This CDR3 is CASSLGGRIMNTEAFF. The CDR3 DNA reads TGTGCCAGCAGCTTGGGGGGCCGGATTATGAACACTGAAGCTTTCTTT.

This clonotype was counted many times. The rearrangement links TRBV28 to TRBJ2-5, with unresolved D. CDR3 length: 12 residues. Germline lookup yields CDR1 MDHEN and CDR2 SYDVKM. V lost 3 bases, J lost 3 bases, and 5 bases lay in between. CDR3 protein: CASSFSEETQYF. The CDR3, as DNA: TGTGCCAGCAGTTTCAGTGAAGAGACCCAGTACTTC.

The chain has TRBV20-1 and TRBJ2-7; D tentatively fits TRBD1 or TRBD2 (5 bases each). Germline V gives CDR1 DFQATT, CDR2 SNEGSKA (reference sequence). The V end lost 2 bases, the J end lost 3 bases, and 8 bases lay between the germline ends. The CDR3 is 12 residues long. CDR3 bases: TGCAGTGCTAGACGAGGGGACTACGAGCAGTACTTC. Translating gives CSARRGDYEQYF.

The chain links TRBV12-3 or TRBV12-4 to TRBJ2-3, with 10 bases aligning to TRBD1. The CDR3 has 15 residues. The ends lost 5 bases at V and 2 bases at J; junction bases unmatched: 4. CDR3 sequence (DNA): TGTGCCAGCAGTAGGACAGGGGGTTTCACAGATACGCAGTATTTT. Translated: CASSRTGGFTDTQYF.

Details on this clonotype: Just one base apart from a much larger clone, this may be a read error. V usage is TRBV18 and J usage is TRBJ1-1; 7 bases map to TRBD1. V shed 6 bases and J 11 bases; nucleotides not matched to a gene: 9. Germline V lookup: CDR1 KGHSH, CDR2 LQKENI. The CDR3 has 12 residues. The CDR3, as DNA: TGTGCCAGCTCGGGACAGATAGGCGATGCTTTCTTT. It encodes CASSGQIGDAFF.

Within the sample, this clonotype is medium-sized. The rearrangement joins TRBV7-2 to TRBJ2-7; D gene ambiguous. Germline V gene lookup returns CDR1 SGHTA and CDR2 FQGNSA. The CDR3 runs 14 residues. V was clipped by 2 bases and J by 7 bases, with 15 bases between them. CDR3 DNA: TGTGCCAGCAGCTTAAGTCGGCCCCAAGGGGAGCAGTACTTC. Translating it yields CASSLSRPQGEQYF.

There are many counts of this clonotype. CDR3 amino acids: CASSFVRASSGNTIYF. CDR3 DNA sequence: TGTGCCAGCAGCTTTGTAAGGGCCAGCTCTGGAAACACCATATATTTT. The chain employs TRBV13 and TRBJ1-3; unclear D gene. From germline, CDR1 is PRHDT and CDR2 FYEKMQ (reference sequence). The CDR3 has 16 residues. The V and J ends lost 3 bases and 0 bases respectively, with 12 bases between them.

V gene TRBV14 combines with J gene TRBJ1-6; D ambiguous. The CDR3 is 13 amino acids. V lost 4 bases to trimming and J lost 7 bases, with 8 bases between them. Germline CDR1 reads SGHDN; CDR2 reads FVKESK. The CDR3 loop is CASSPFSNSPLHF. The CDR3 coding sequence is TGTGCCAGCAGCCCGTTTTCAAATTCACCCCTCCACTTT.

This clonotype is deemed medium-sized. The chain has TRBV18 and TRBJ1-2; D is ambiguous. This CDR3 is built from 15 residues. Trimming cost V 3 bases and J 1 base, with 12 bases left between them. The germline CDR1 and CDR2 sequences are KGHSH and LQKENI. CDR3: CASSPSLQDNYGYTF. DNA for the CDR3: TGTGCCAGCTCACCGTCTCTACAAGATAACTATGGCTACACCTTC.